The clone carrying this TCR beta chain was counted many times. What it recognizes is unknown. RNA served as the template for amplifying TCR beta CDR3 regions. After a first-round RT-PCR with HTBI primers, a second-round multiplex PCR was run. TCRdb reprocessed the multiplex PCR reads with MiXCR, giving one entry per CDR3 protein. The table shows approximately 500,000 distinct CDR3 sequences, with under 15% occurring only once. CDR3 length: 15 amino acids. The V gene's germline CDR1 is SGHDT and CDR2 YYEEEE. The trim removed 0 bases at V and 0 bases at J, leaving 1 base unmatched. Patients were excluded if they had other autoimmune diseases or uncontrolled infections, and likewise if pregnancy or lactation applied. This sample is part of a study of Graves' ophthalmopathy and Graves' hyperthyroidism. Whole-study results and caveats: Blood samples also showed most expanded thyroid clonotypes exceeding 0.001 frequency.

The source of this sequence is a woman in her 30s with Graves' ophthalmopathy. Material: blood. The chain joins TRBV5-6 to TRBJ2-7, with 9 bases matching TRBD2. CDR3 in DNA: TGTGCCAGCAGCTTGGTAGCGGGGGTCTCCTACGAGCAGTACTTC. Protein: CASSLVAGVSYEQYF.